This T cell receptor beta chain originates from a study of T-cell reconstitution after alpha-beta-depleted transplantation in children. General study points: TCRbeta diversity was high at day 60 in some patients (a result of surviving recipient T cells and thymic progenitors). At one year after transplant, newly produced T cells mostly accounted for T-cell counts and diversity.

V gave up 2 bases and J gave up 4 bases, with 12 bases separating them. The CDR3 length is 14 residues. Germline CDR1 reads GTSNPN; CDR2 reads SVGIG (reference sequence). Unique molecular identifiers were built into the TCRbeta library. MiXCR, applied by TCRdb to the PCR reads, yields one record per CDR3 protein. The top ten clones hold roughly 53% of a sample with nearly 9,500 distinct CDR3 sequences, approximately 15% of them seen once. To note about this clonotype: Its antigen is as yet unknown.

The sample here was PBMCs, mostly from graft donor cells, taken 60 days after TCRalphabeta/CD19-depleted stem cell transplant. J is TRBJ1-3 and V is TRBV30; D not resolved. This clonotype originated in a male patient between 10 and 17 years old who had a stem cell transplant for acute lymphoblastic leukemia, so the T cells may come from the graft donor. This CDR3 is CAWSFGGPGNTIYF. Written as DNA, the CDR3 is TGTGCCTGGAGTTTTGGCGGGCCGGGAAACACCATATATTTT.